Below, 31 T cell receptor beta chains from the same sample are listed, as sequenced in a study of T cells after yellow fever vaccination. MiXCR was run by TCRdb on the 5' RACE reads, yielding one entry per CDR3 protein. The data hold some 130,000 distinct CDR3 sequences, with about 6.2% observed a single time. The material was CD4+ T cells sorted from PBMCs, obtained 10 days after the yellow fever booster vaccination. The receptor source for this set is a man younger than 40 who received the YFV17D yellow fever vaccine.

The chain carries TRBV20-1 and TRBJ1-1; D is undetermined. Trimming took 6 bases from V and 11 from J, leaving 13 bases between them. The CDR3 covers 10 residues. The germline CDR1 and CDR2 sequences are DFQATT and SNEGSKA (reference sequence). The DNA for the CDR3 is TGCAGTGCCTCGAGGCAGGCGGCTTTCTTT. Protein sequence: CSASRQAAFF.

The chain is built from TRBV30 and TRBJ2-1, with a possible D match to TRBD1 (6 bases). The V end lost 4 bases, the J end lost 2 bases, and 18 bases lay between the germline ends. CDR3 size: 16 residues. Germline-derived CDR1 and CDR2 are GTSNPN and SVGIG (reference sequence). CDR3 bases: TGTGCCTGGATAAAAAGGCAGGGGCTAACCTACAATGAGCAGTTCTTC. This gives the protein CAWIKRQGLTYNEQFF. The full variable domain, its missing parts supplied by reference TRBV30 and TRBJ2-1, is SQTIHQWPATLVQPVGSPLSLECTVEGTSNPNLYWYRQAAGRGLQLLFYSVGIGQISSEVPQNLSASRPQDRQFILSSKKLLLSDSGFYLCAWIKRQGLTYNEQFFGPGTRLTVL.

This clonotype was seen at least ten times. The CDR3 region is CATRQEFSYEQYF. For the CDR3, the DNA is TGCGCCACAAGACAGGAATTCTCCTACGAGCAGTACTTC. The chain is built from TRBV10-2 and TRBJ2-7; TRBD1 is a possible D gene (6 bases). This CDR3 has 13 amino acids. CDR1 is WSHSY and CDR2 is SAAADI in the germline V gene. Trimming removed 10 bases at V and 0 bases at J, with 13 bases between.

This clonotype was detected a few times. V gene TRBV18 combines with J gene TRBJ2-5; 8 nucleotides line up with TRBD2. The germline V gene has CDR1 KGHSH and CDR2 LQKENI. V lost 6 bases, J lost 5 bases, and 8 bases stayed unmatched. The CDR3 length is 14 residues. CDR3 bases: TGTGCCAGCTCGATGCGGGGGGCCGGGGAGACCCAGTACTTC. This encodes CASSMRGAGETQYF.

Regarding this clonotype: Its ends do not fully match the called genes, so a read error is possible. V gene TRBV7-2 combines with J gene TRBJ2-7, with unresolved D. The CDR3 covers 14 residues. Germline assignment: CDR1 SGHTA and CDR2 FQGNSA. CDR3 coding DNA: TGTGCCAGCTGCTTAGTCGTCAGCGCCTACGAGCAGTACTTC. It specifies CASCLVVSAYEQYF.

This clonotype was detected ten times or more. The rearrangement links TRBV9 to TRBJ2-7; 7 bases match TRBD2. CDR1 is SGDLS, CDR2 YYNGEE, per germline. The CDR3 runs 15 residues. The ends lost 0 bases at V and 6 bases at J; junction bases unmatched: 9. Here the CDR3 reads CASSVGMGGVREQYF. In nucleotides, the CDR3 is TGTGCCAGCAGCGTAGGAATGGGGGGGGTTCGCGAGCAGTACTTC.

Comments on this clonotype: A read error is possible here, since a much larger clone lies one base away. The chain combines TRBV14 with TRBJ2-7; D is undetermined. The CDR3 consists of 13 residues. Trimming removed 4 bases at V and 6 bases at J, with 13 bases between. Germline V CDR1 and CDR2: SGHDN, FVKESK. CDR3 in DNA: TGTGCCAGCAGCCCCACAGTGGGCCTCGAGCAGTACTTC. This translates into CASSPTVGLEQYF.

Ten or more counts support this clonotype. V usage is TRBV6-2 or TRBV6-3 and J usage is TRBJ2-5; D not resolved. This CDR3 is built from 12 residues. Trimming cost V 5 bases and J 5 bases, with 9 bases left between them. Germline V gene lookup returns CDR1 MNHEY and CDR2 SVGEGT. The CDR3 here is CASSALQETQYF. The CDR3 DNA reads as TGTGCCAGCAGTGCGCTCCAGGAGACCCAGTACTTC.

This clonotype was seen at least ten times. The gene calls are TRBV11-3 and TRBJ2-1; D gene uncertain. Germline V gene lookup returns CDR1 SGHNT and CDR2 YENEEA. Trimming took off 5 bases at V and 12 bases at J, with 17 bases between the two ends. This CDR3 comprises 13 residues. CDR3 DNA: TGTGCCAGCAGCGCCGACTGGAAATGTGGGCAGTTCTTC. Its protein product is CASSADWKCGQFF.

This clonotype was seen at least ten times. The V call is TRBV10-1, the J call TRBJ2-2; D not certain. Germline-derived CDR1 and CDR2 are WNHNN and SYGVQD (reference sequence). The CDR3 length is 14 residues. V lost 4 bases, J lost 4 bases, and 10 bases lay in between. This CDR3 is CASSGASSTGELFF. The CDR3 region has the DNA TGCGCCAGCAGTGGAGCCTCTTCCACCGGGGAGCTGTTTTTT.

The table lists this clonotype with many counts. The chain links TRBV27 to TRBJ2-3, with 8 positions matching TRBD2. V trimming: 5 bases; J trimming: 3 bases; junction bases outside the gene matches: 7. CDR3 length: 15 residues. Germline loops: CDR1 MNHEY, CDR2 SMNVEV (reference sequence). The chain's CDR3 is CASSLTGTRTDTQYF. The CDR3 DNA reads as TGTGCCAGCAGTCTAACCGGGACTAGAACAGATACGCAGTATTTT.

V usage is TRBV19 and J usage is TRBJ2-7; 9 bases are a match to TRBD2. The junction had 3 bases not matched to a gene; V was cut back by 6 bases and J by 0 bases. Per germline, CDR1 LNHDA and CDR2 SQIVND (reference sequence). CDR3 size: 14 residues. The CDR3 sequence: CASRISGSSYEQYF. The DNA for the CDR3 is TGTGCCAGTAGGATTAGCGGGAGCTCCTACGAGCAGTACTTC.

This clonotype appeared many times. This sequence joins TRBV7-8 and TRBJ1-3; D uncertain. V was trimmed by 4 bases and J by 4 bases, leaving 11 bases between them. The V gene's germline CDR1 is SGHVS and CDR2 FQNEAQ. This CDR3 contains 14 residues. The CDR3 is CASSSTVGGNTIYF. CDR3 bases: TGTGCCAGCAGCTCCACCGTAGGAGGAAACACCATATATTTT.

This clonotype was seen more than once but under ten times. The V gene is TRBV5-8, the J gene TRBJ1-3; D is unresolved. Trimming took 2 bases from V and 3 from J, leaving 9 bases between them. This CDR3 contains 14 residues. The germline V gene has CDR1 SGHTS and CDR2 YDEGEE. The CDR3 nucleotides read TGTGCCAGCAGCTTTGGGCGATTTGGAAACACCATATATTTT. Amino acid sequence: CASSFGRFGNTIYF.

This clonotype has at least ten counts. The CDR3 reads CSAEATYEQYF. In DNA form, the CDR3 reads TGCAGTGCGGAAGCCACCTACGAGCAGTACTTC. The genes are TRBV20-1 and TRBJ2-7; D gene ambiguous. Germline V gene lookup returns CDR1 DFQATT and CDR2 SNEGSKA (reference sequence). The germline V and J ends were trimmed by 6 bases and 2 bases, with 8 bases remaining between them. This CDR3 has 11 amino acids.

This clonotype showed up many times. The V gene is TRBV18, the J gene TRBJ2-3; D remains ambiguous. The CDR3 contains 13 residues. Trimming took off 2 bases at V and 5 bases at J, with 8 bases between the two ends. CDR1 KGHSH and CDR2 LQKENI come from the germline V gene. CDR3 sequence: CASSPSVGDTQYF. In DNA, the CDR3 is TGTGCCAGCTCACCATCGGTGGGAGATACGCAGTATTTT.

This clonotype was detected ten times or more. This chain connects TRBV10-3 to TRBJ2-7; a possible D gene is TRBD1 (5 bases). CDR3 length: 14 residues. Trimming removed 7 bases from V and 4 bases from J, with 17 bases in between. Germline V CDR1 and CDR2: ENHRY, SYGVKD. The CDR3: CAITGRLDGYEQYF. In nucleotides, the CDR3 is TGTGCCATCACAGGGCGGTTGGACGGGTACGAGCAGTACTTC.

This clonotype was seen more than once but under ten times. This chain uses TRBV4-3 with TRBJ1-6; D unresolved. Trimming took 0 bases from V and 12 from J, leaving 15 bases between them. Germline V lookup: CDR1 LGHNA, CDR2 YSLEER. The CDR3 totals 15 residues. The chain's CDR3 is CASSQDKKVWGPLHF. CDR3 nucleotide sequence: TGCGCCAGCAGCCAAGATAAGAAGGTTTGGGGACCCCTCCACTTT.

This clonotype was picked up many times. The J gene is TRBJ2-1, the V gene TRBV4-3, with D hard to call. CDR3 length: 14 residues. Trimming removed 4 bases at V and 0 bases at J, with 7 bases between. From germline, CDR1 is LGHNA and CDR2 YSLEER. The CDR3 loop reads CASSRASSYNEQFF. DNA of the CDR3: TGCGCCAGCAGCCGTGCTAGCTCCTACAATGAGCAGTTCTTC.

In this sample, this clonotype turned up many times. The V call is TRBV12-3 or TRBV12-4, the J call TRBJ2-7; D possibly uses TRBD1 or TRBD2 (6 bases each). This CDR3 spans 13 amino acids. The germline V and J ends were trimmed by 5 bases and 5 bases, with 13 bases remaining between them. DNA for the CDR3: TGTGCCAGCAGTCTAGGGGGGAACCACGAGCAGTACTTC. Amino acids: CASSLGGNHEQYF.

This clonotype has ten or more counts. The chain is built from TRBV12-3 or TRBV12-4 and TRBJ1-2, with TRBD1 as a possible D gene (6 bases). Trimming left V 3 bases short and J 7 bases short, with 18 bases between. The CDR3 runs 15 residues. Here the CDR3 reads CASSFSAQGRTGYTF. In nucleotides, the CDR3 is TGTGCCAGCAGTTTTTCTGCTCAGGGGAGGACTGGCTACACCTTC.

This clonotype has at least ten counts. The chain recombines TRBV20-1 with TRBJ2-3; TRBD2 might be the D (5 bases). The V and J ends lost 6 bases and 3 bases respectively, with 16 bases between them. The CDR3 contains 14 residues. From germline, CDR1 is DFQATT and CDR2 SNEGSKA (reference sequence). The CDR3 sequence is CSAVGSGLTDTQYF. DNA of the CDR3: TGCAGTGCGGTAGGGTCGGGATTAACAGATACGCAGTATTTT.

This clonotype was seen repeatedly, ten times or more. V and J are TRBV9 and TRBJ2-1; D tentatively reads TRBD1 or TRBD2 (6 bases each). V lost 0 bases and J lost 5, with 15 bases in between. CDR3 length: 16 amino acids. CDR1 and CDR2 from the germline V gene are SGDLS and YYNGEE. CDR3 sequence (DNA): TGTGCCAGCAGCGTAGGGAGGGGGACCTTAAACAATGAGCAGTTCTTC. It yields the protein CASSVGRGTLNNEQFF.

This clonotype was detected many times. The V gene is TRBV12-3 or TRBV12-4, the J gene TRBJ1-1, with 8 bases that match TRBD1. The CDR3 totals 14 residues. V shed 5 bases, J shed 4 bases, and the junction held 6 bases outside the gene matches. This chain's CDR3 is CASSPTGVGTEAFF. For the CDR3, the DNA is TGTGCCAGCAGTCCGACAGGGGTGGGCACTGAAGCTTTCTTT.

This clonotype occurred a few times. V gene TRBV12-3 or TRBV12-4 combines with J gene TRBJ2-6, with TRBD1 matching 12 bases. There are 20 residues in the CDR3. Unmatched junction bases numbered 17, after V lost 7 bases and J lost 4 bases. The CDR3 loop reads CASTSPGTGGPTEGANVLTF. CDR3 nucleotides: TGTGCCAGCACCTCTCCCGGGACAGGGGGCCCAACCGAGGGGGCCAACGTCCTGACTTTC.

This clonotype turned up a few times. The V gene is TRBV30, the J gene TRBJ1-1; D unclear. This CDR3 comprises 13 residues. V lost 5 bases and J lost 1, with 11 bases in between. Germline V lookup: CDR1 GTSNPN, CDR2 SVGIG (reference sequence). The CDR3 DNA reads TGTGCCTGGGGGAGGCAGGCGAACACTGAAGCTTTCTTT. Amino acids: CAWGRQANTEAFF.

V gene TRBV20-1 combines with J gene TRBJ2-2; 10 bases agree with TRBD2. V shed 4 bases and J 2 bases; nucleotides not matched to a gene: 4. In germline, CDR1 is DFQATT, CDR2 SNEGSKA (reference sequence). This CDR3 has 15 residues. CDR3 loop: CSAIGLAVNTGELFF. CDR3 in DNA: TGCAGTGCTATAGGACTAGCGGTTAACACCGGGGAGCTGTTTTTT.

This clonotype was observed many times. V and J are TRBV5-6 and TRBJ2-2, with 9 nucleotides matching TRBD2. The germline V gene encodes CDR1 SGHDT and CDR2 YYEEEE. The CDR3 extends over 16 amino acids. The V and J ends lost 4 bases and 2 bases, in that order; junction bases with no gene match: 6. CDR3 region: CASSPRLAENTGELFF. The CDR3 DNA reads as TGTGCCAGCAGCCCCCGACTAGCGGAAAACACCGGGGAGCTGTTTTTT.

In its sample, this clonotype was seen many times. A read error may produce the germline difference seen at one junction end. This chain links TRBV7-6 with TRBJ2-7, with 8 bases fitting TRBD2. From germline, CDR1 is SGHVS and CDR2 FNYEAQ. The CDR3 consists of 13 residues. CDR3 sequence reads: CASSLAAGGEWGF. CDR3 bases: TGTGCCAGCAGCTTAGCGGCGGGAGGAGAATGGGGCTTC. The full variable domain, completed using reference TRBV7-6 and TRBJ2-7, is GAGVSQSPRYKVTKRGQDVALRCDPISGHVSLYWYRQALGQGPEFLTYFNYEAQQDKSGLPNDRFSAERPEGSISTLTIQRTEQRDSAMYRCASSLAAGGEWGFGPGTRLTVT.

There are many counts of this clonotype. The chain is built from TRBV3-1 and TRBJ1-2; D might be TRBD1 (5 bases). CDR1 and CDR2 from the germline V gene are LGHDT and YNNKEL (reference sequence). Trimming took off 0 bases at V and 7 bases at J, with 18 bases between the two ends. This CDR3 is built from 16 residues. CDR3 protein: CASSQDGASSRTGYTF. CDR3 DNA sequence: TGTGCCAGCAGCCAAGATGGGGCATCTTCACGGACTGGCTACACCTTC.

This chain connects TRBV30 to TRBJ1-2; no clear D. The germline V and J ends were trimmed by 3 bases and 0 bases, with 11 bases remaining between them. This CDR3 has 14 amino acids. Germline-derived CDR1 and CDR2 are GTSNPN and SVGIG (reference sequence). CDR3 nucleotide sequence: TGTGCCTGGAGCGTGGGCAACGCTAACTATGGCTACACCTTC. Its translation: CAWSVGNANYGYTF.